Listed below are T cell receptor beta chains from one sample, sequenced in a study of T cells in Graves' hyperthyroidism and ophthalmopathy. TCRdb ran MiXCR on the multiplex PCR reads and lists one entry per CDR3 protein. The sample lists roughly 570,000 distinct CDR3 sequences, 40% to 55% occurring once. The sample taken for sequencing was peripheral blood or thyroid tissue (not recorded which). The receptors shown here come from a woman aged 18-35 years with Graves' hyperthyroidism. The CDR3 runs from the conserved cysteine through the conserved F or W. Each record gives: D gene, V gene, CDR3 protein. A D gene is named only where the DNA matches it firmly.

TRBD1	TRBV20-1	CSEGQGTSSYNSPLHF
-	TRBV2	CASKRVADANTGELFF
TRBD1	TRBV9	CASSPEDRVDGYTF
-	TRBV7-8	CASRSLKEASGGTEAFF
-	TRBV12-3/TRBV12-4	CASSFLGAEQFF
TRBD1	TRBV20-1	CSAMKQGAVTEAFF
TRBD1	TRBV7-2	CASRLKGTGDSPLHF
TRBD1	TRBV6-2/TRBV6-3	CASGHSADRGETEAFF
TRBD2	TRBV19	CASKTSASSYEQYF
TRBD1	TRBV10-3	CAISAGQGAHEQYF
-	TRBV29-1	CSVGDTYEQYF
-	TRBV29-1	CSVDPAGGYTF
-	TRBV15	CATSRDQGRHQPQHF
-	TRBV7-2	CASSLAVTGTTEAFF
TRBD1	TRBV7-2	CASSLAMGQSSYEQYF
TRBD1	TRBV5-1	CASSLRLTGGSYEQYF
TRBD1	TRBV12-3/TRBV12-4	CASSSVDRRNEKLFF
-	TRBV5-6	CASSSTWAGETQYF
-	TRBV9	CASSVGQGVDQPQHF
-	TRBV19	CASSVYKNTKAFF
-	TRBV29-1	CSVDSGTDTYEQYF
TRBD1	TRBV14	CASSQEGQGWSTEAFF
-	TRBV2	CASSEGVVGTEAFF
-	TRBV12-5	CASGLPGKFVGELFF
TRBD2	TRBV27	CASSPRREGVYEQYF
TRBD2	TRBV12-3/TRBV12-4	CASSPAGGANVLTF
-	TRBV3-1	CASSPEAGHSYEQYF
TRBD1	TRBV24-1	CATSERQGWDEQYF
-	TRBV19	CASSRTVTHYGYTF
-	TRBV10-3	CAISGAGTANQPQHF
-	TRBV6-5	CASAEGTEAFF
-	TRBV7-9	CASSQDKIGGDEKLFF
-	TRBV7-9	CASSLYPAWREILFF
-	TRBV12-3/TRBV12-4	CASRSQGWDEQYF
-	TRBV7-9	CASSLGAGDEHGYTF
TRBD2	TRBV2	CASRRTSGAGETQYF
-	TRBV29-1	CSLLTPGGYEQYF